Shown below are 26 T cell receptor beta chains from a single sample sequenced in a study of neoadjuvant anti-PD-1 for oral cavity cancer. Data came from immunoSEQ multiplex PCR; TCRdb stores just in-frame clones and leaves some out. Here the sample spans 70,000 to 95,000 clones, roughly 80% being singletons. The sample was PBMCs, taken before nivolumab (anti-PD-1) treatment. The receptors come from a person aged 35 to 85 with oral cavity squamous cell carcinoma.

The chain joins TRBV7-8 to TRBJ1-5; D might be TRBD1 (5 bases). The CDR3 covers 15 residues. Per the germline V gene, CDR1 is SGHVS and CDR2 is FQNEAQ. Trimming removed 1 base from V and 5 bases from J, with 12 bases in between. CDR3 residues: CASSLGGGRDQPQHF. In DNA form, the CDR3 reads TGTGCCAGCAGCTTAGGGGGCGGGAGAGATCAGCCCCAGCATTTT.

This chain connects TRBV5-1 to TRBJ2-3, with D unclear. V lost 0 bases to trimming and J lost 6 bases, with 11 bases between them. Per germline, CDR1 SGHRS and CDR2 YFSETQ. This CDR3 comprises 14 residues. The CDR3 loop is CASSLGTLKDTQYF. The CDR3, as DNA: TGCGCCAGCAGCTTGGGAACACTGAAGGATACGCAGTATTTT.

The chain couples TRBV5-6 to TRBJ2-1; 8 positions match TRBD1. Trimming removed 0 bases from V and 5 bases from J; junction bases left unmatched: 7. This CDR3 spans 16 amino acids. Germline CDR1 and CDR2: SGHDT and YYEEEE. The CDR3 DNA is TGTGCCAGCAGCTTGGTTTTCTGGACAGGGAACAATGAGCAGTTCTTC. It encodes CASSLVFWTGNNEQFF.

The rearrangement links TRBV20-1 to TRBJ2-5; D gene unclear. V was pared by 3 bases and J by 4 bases, with 6 bases between. This CDR3 is 11 amino acids long. Germline CDR1 is DFQATT and CDR2 is SNEGSKA (reference sequence). The CDR3 reads CSASQTETQYF. The CDR3 bases are TGCAGTGCTAGTCAAACAGAGACCCAGTACTTC.

This chain connects TRBV30 to TRBJ2-1; TRBD2 matches 8 bases. The V gene's germline CDR1 is GTSNPN and CDR2 SVGIG (reference sequence). The CDR3 runs to 16 residues. The trim removed 3 bases at V and 3 bases at J, leaving 10 bases unmatched. The CDR3 nucleotides read TGTGCCTGGAGCGTTCTTAGCGGGGTGCACTACAATGAGCAGTTCTTC. It codes for CAWSVLSGVHYNEQFF.

V usage is TRBV29-1 and J usage is TRBJ2-7, with 9 bases fitting TRBD1. The CDR3 sequence is 13 residues long. With V trimmed by 5 bases and J by 6 bases, 8 bases remained unmatched. The germline V gene has CDR1 SQVTM and CDR2 ANQGSEA. The CDR3 sequence: CSVFDRGKGEQYF. The DNA for the CDR3 is TGCAGCGTTTTCGACAGGGGGAAAGGCGAGCAGTACTTC.

This chain joins TRBV2 and TRBJ2-3, with D perhaps TRBD2 (5 bases). Trimming shortened V by 6 bases and J by 5 bases, and 15 bases separated the two germline ends. Germline V gene lookup returns CDR1 SNHLY and CDR2 FYNNEI. This CDR3 spans 14 amino acids. The CDR3: CASRLVAVGDTQYF. In nucleotides, the CDR3 is TGTGCCAGCAGACTAGTGGCGGTCGGAGATACGCAGTATTTT.

This clone was observed a single time. The chain couples TRBV2 to TRBJ1-5; D is unclear. Germline V lookup: CDR1 SNHLY, CDR2 FYNNEI. This CDR3 contains 15 residues. V was clipped by 4 bases and J by 0 bases, with 10 bases between them. CDR3: CASSVGGYSNQPQHF. DNA of the CDR3: TGTGCCAGCAGTGTCGGTGGTTATAGCAATCAGCCCCAGCATTTT. Drawing the rest from reference TRBV2 and TRBJ1-5, the complete variable domain is EPEVTQTPSHQVTQMGQEVILRCVPISNHLYFYWYRQILGQKVEFLVSFYNNEISEKSEIFDDQFSVERPDGSNFTLKIRSTKLEDSAMYFCASSVGGYSNQPQHFGDGTRLSIL.

The chain combines TRBV25-1 with TRBJ1-5, with no clear D. Germline V lookup: CDR1 MGHDK, CDR2 SYGVNS. The CDR3 runs to 15 residues. V lost 5 bases and J 4 bases, leaving 15 bases between the germline ends. CDR3 nucleotide sequence: TGTGCCAGCAGTCGTCGGACCGTACCGAATCAGCCCCAGCATTTT. Protein product: CASSRRTVPNQPQHF.

The V call is TRBV29-1, the J call TRBJ2-7, with no clear D. The CDR3 runs to 13 residues. V lost 1 base, J lost 6 bases, and 13 bases lay in between. Germline lookup yields CDR1 SQVTM and CDR2 ANQGSEA. CDR3: CSVEVATLREQYF. DNA for the CDR3: TGCAGCGTTGAAGTGGCGACATTACGCGAGCAGTACTTC.

J is TRBJ2-5 and V is TRBV9; 9 nucleotides align to TRBD2. V trimming: 3 bases; J trimming: 4 bases; junction bases outside the gene matches: 13. Per germline, CDR1 SGDLS and CDR2 YYNGEE. The length of the CDR3 is 17 residues. The CDR3 reads CASSAPPGSGRGETQYF. The CDR3 region has the DNA TGTGCCAGCAGCGCCCCCCCGGGTAGCGGGAGAGGAGAGACCCAGTACTTC.

The DNA for the CDR3 is TGTGCCAGCAGCCAGGTGGGGAAACAAGAGACCCAGTACTTC. It is translated as CASSQVGKQETQYF. The J gene is TRBJ2-5, the V gene TRBV7-9; no reliable D call. Trimming shortened V by 5 bases and J by 2 bases, and 12 bases separated the two germline ends. This CDR3 contains 14 residues. Germline CDR1 is SEHNR and CDR2 is FQNEAQ (reference sequence).

The chain is built from TRBV6-5 and TRBJ2-5; D may be TRBD2 (6 bases). The germline V gene has CDR1 MNHEY and CDR2 SVGAGI. With 6 bases removed from V and 5 bases from J, the gap between germline ends came to 19 bases. The CDR3 sequence is 15 residues long. For the CDR3, the DNA is TGTGCCAGCAGCCTACGGTCCGGGGGTACGGAGACCCAGTACTTC. The encoded protein is CASSLRSGGTETQYF.

The genes are TRBV4-2 and TRBJ2-6; D remains ambiguous. Germline lookup yields CDR1 LGHNA and CDR2 YNFKEQ. V gave up 3 bases and J gave up 13 bases, with 13 bases separating them. The CDR3 runs 13 residues. Here the CDR3 reads CASSQVGLGVLTF. For the CDR3, the DNA is TGTGCCAGCAGCCAGGTCGGCCTGGGGGTCCTGACTTTC.

This clone was observed a handful of times. The rearrangement joins TRBV28 to TRBJ1-2; TRBD1 aligns across 7 bases. V lost 3 bases to trimming and J lost 7 bases; unmatched junction nucleotides: 8. Germline CDR1 and CDR2: MDHEN and SYDVKM. The CDR3 consists of 14 residues. CDR3 nucleotides: TGTGCCAGCAGTTTGAGTGGCAGGGGGGGTGGCTACACCTTC. Translating gives CASSLSGRGGGYTF.

The rearrangement links TRBV19 to TRBJ1-3; D unresolved. Trimming took 3 bases from V and 0 from J, leaving 6 bases between them. CDR1 and CDR2 (germline): LNHDA, SQIVND (reference sequence). CDR3 size: 14 residues. The CDR3 region has the DNA TGTGCCAGTAGTATCGATAGCTCTGGAAACACCATATATTTT. It encodes CASSIDSSGNTIYF.

The sample holds one count of this clone. V usage is TRBV7-8 and J usage is TRBJ1-5; 7 bases are a match to TRBD1. With V trimmed by 3 bases and J by 10 bases, 3 bases remained unmatched. The CDR3 extends over 12 amino acids. CDR1 is SGHVS, CDR2 FQNEAQ, per germline. Written as DNA, the CDR3 is TGTGCCAGCAGCTTGGGGACAGCCCCCCAGCATTTT. It codes for CASSLGTAPQHF.

The chain carries TRBV7-9 and TRBJ2-7, with D possibly called TRBD1 or TRBD2 (5 bases each). Trimming removed 0 bases from V and 4 bases from J, with 16 bases in between. Germline lookup yields CDR1 SEHNR and CDR2 FQNEAQ (reference sequence). This CDR3 is 16 amino acids long. The CDR3 nucleotides read TGTGCCAGCAGCTTAGCCCCACAGGTTAGCGATTACGAGCAGTACTTC. Amino acid sequence: CASSLAPQVSDYEQYF.

The gene calls are TRBV4-1 and TRBJ1-4, with D hard to call. The V end was cut by 2 bases, the J end by 7 bases, with 8 bases between. CDR1 is MGHRA, CDR2 YSYEKL, per germline. This CDR3 is 13 amino acids long. The CDR3 is CASSQLAGEKLFF. The CDR3 DNA reads TGCGCCAGCAGCCAACTAGCGGGTGAAAAACTGTTTTTT.

J is TRBJ1-1 and V is TRBV5-1, with D uncertain. The CDR3 loop spans 13 amino acids. V gave up 1 base and J gave up 0 bases, with 4 bases separating them. CDR1 SGHRS and CDR2 YFSETQ come from the germline V gene. CDR3 loop: CASSLLLNTEAFF. CDR3 sequence (DNA): TGCGCCAGCAGCTTGTTACTGAACACTGAAGCTTTCTTT.

The genes are TRBV5-1 and TRBJ2-2, with D tentatively TRBD2 (6 bases). The CDR3 totals 16 residues. Looked up from germline, CDR1 is SGHRS and CDR2 is YFSETQ. The V gene lost 5 bases and the J gene lost 2 bases, with 16 bases spanning the gap. The CDR3 loop reads CASRDTGAGNTGELFF. The CDR3 DNA is TGCGCCAGCAGAGATACGGGAGCGGGCAACACCGGGGAGCTGTTTTTT.

The chain recombines TRBV10-3 with TRBJ2-5; a weak D match, TRBD2 (6 bases). CDR1 ENHRY and CDR2 SYGVKD come from the germline V gene. Trimming removed 0 bases at V and 5 bases at J, with 7 bases between. The CDR3 is made up of 13 amino acids. CDR3 in DNA: TGTGCCATCAGTGAGTCTGGGGGGGAGACCCAGTACTTC. This encodes CAISESGGETQYF.

V gene TRBV6-5 combines with J gene TRBJ2-7; TRBD1 matches 8 bases. CDR1 is MNHEY and CDR2 is SVGAGI in the germline V gene. The V and J ends lost 3 bases and 11 bases, in that order; junction bases with no gene match: 3. The CDR3 covers 11 residues. The CDR3 is CASSYRDRKYF. For the CDR3, the DNA is TGTGCCAGCAGTTATAGGGACAGGAAGTACTTC.

This clone showed up just a few times. CDR3 DNA: TGTGCCAGCAGTTATAGCGGGTCTGAAGCTTTCTTT. Protein product: CASSYSGSEAFF. The chain carries TRBV6-6 and TRBJ1-1; no definite D call. Trimming cost V 3 bases and J 6 bases, with 8 bases left between them. Germline V gives CDR1 MNHNY, CDR2 SVGAGI (reference sequence). CDR3 length: 12 residues.

The chain joins TRBV6-6 to TRBJ1-1; no firm D call. Trimming removed 2 bases from V and 0 bases from J, with 7 bases in between. Germline assignment: CDR1 MNHNY and CDR2 SVGAGI (reference sequence). This CDR3 contains 14 residues. CDR3 amino acids: CASSYVNMNTEAFF. CDR3 DNA: TGTGCCAGCAGTTACGTGAACATGAACACTGAAGCTTTCTTT.

V usage is TRBV5-1 and J usage is TRBJ2-7; 7 bases align to TRBD1. The CDR3 spans 16 residues. V shed 4 bases, J shed 3 bases, and the junction held 13 bases outside the gene matches. In germline, CDR1 is SGHRS, CDR2 YFSETQ. The chain's CDR3 is CASSLSGGTDFYEQYF. In DNA, the CDR3 is TGCGCCAGCAGCCTGAGTGGTGGGACAGACTTCTACGAGCAGTACTTC.